Listed here are 20 T cell receptor beta chains from one sample, sequenced in a study of blood T cell repertoires in COVID-19. Libraries were prepared by immunoSEQ multiplex PCR; TCRdb keeps only in-frame clonotypes and omits some of them. The table shows hundreds of thousands of clones, with about four fifths occurring only once. Input material: peripheral blood. Receptors were obtained from a woman aged 40 to 50 with active or convalescent COVID-19.

The CDR3 is CASSYSTGGSREQYF. The CDR3 DNA sequence: TGTGCCAGCAGTTACTCGACAGGGGGTAGTCGCGAGCAGTACTTC. The chain recombines TRBV6-5 with TRBJ2-7; 9 nucleotides agree with TRBD1. The V and J ends lost 0 bases and 6 bases, in that order; junction bases with no gene match: 6. This CDR3 has 15 residues. Germline CDR1 is MNHEY and CDR2 is SVGAGI.

This chain's CDR3 is CASSLLYGYTF. The CDR3 nucleotides are TGTGCCAGCAGCTTACTCTATGGCTACACCTTC. The chain is built from TRBV7-2 and TRBJ1-2; D uncertain. Deletions cut 2 bases from V and 4 bases from J, with 2 bases between. This CDR3 spans 11 amino acids. CDR1 SGHTA and CDR2 FQGNSA come from the germline V gene.

The chain joins TRBV5-1 to TRBJ2-3; possible D gene TRBD2, 6 bases. Germline CDR1 is SGHRS and CDR2 is YFSETQ. This CDR3 has 17 residues. Trimming took 3 bases from V and 1 from J, leaving 18 bases between them. The CDR3, as DNA: TGCGCCAGCAGCTCAAGACTAGGAGGTGGGGGCACAGATACGCAGTATTTT. Translating gives CASSSRLGGGGTDTQYF.

CDR3 in DNA: TGTGCCAGTACCTCCGGGACAGGCAACACCGGGGAGCTGTTTTTT. As protein: CASTSGTGNTGELFF. The chain couples TRBV19 to TRBJ2-2; 8 bases align to TRBD1. The CDR3 length is 15 residues. V shed 7 bases and J 2 bases; nucleotides not matched to a gene: 6. Germline V CDR1 and CDR2: LNHDA, SQIVND (reference sequence).

This clone has a handful of counts. The V call is TRBV7-2, the J call TRBJ1-6, with a possible D match to TRBD1 (6 bases). V was cut by 1 base and J by 5 bases, with 9 bases left in between. In germline, CDR1 is SGHTA, CDR2 FQGNSA. The CDR3 sequence is 15 residues long. The CDR3 sequence is CASSLDAGDNSPLHF. In DNA, the CDR3 is TGTGCCAGCAGCTTAGATGCAGGGGATAATTCACCCCTCCACTTT. The full variable domain, its missing parts supplied by reference TRBV7-2 and TRBJ1-6, is GAGVSQSPSNKVTEKGKDVELRCDPISGHTALYWYRQSLGQGLEFLIYFQGNSAPDKSGLPSDRFSAERTGGSVSTLTIQRTQQEDSAVYLCASSLDAGDNSPLHFGNGTRLTVT.

The chain carries TRBV19 and TRBJ2-1, with a tentative D call TRBD2 (6 bases). Germline loops: CDR1 LNHDA, CDR2 SQIVND (reference sequence). V dropped 4 bases and J dropped 3 bases, with 7 bases sitting between them. This CDR3 is built from 13 residues. In DNA form, the CDR3 reads TGTGCCAGTAGTAGCGGGAACTACAATGAGCAGTTCTTC. Its translation: CASSSGNYNEQFF.

This chain joins TRBV12-3 or TRBV12-4 and TRBJ2-3; D unclear. V lost 3 bases, J lost 5 bases, and 3 bases lay in between. CDR3 size: 11 residues. In DNA form, the CDR3 reads TGTGCCAGCAGTTTCCGAGATACGCAGTATTTT. Translated, it gives CASSFRDTQYF.

The chain is built from TRBV9 and TRBJ2-2; 7 nucleotides match TRBD1. This CDR3 region has 15 residues. Germline values: CDR1 SGDLS, CDR2 YYNGEE. V trimming: 4 bases; J trimming: 1 base; junction bases outside the gene matches: 4. The CDR3 loop is CASSISGGNTGELFF. In DNA form, the CDR3 reads TGTGCCAGCAGCATATCAGGGGGGAACACCGGGGAGCTGTTTTTT.

The V and J genes are TRBV5-1 and TRBJ2-7; 8 nucleotides align to TRBD1. With V trimmed by 4 bases and J by 3 bases, 6 bases remained unmatched. The CDR3 sequence is 14 residues long. Germline CDR1 SGHRS, CDR2 YFSETQ. CDR3 sequence (DNA): TGCGCCAGCAGCCGGGACAGGAATCTCTACGAGCAGTACTTC. As protein: CASSRDRNLYEQYF.

The gene calls are TRBV18 and TRBJ1-1; 9 bases agree with TRBD1. V was clipped by 2 bases and J by 2 bases; unmatched bases: 3. The CDR3 spans 15 residues. Per the germline V gene, CDR1 is KGHSH and CDR2 is LQKENI. The CDR3 loop is CASSPKTGGNTEAFF. In DNA, the CDR3 is TGTGCCAGCTCACCAAAAACAGGGGGCAACACTGAAGCTTTCTTT. Combining the CDR3 with reference TRBV18 and TRBJ1-1 gives the whole variable domain NAGVMQNPRHLVRRRGQEARLRCSPMKGHSHVYWYRQLPEEGLKFMVYLQKENIIDESGMPKERFSAEFPKEGPSILRIQQVVRGDSAAYFCASSPKTGGNTEAFFGQGTRLTVV.

The chain carries TRBV11-2 and TRBJ2-3; TRBD1 matches at 8 bases. CDR3 length: 15 residues. V shed 5 bases, J shed 1 base, and the junction held 5 bases outside the gene matches. The germline V gene has CDR1 SGHAT and CDR2 FQNNGV. CDR3 nucleotide sequence: TGTGCCAGCAGCCTAACAGGGGGTGGCACAGATACGCAGTATTTT. Translated: CASSLTGGGTDTQYF. The full variable domain, completed using reference TRBV11-2 and TRBJ2-3, is EAGVAQSPRYKIIEKRQSVAFWCNPISGHATLYWYQQILGQGPKLLIQFQNNGVVDDSQLPKDRFSAERLKGVDSTLKIQPAKLEDSAVYLCASSLTGGGTDTQYFGPGTRLTVL.

This clone was detected only once. V is TRBV11-3 and J is TRBJ2-1, with D perhaps TRBD2 (6 bases). Germline loops: CDR1 SGHNT, CDR2 YENEEA. The V end was cut by 3 bases, the J end by 8 bases, with 14 bases between. The CDR3 covers 14 residues. In nucleotides, the CDR3 is TGTGCCAGCAGCTTCTGGGACTCCGCCTATGAGCAGTTCTTC. Translation: CASSFWDSAYEQFF.

The chain joins TRBV19 to TRBJ1-3; possible D gene TRBD1, 5 bases. This CDR3 comprises 13 residues. Germline V gives CDR1 LNHDA, CDR2 SQIVND (reference sequence). V dropped 5 bases and J dropped 8 bases, with 13 bases sitting between them. The CDR3 spells CASSDSNRDTIYF. CDR3 nucleotide sequence: TGTGCCAGTAGTGACAGCAACCGGGACACCATATATTTT.

Notes on this clone: The same CDR3 arises from other DNA sequences in this sample as well. The chain is built from TRBV30 and TRBJ1-1; D not certain. The germline V gene encodes CDR1 GTSNPN and CDR2 SVGIG (reference sequence). The CDR3 totals 13 residues. V was cut by 0 bases and J by 1 base, with 6 bases left in between. The CDR3 loop is CAWSVPKNTEAFF. The CDR3 coding sequence is TGTGCCTGGAGTGTACCTAAGAACACTGAAGCTTTCTTT.

V is TRBV13 and J is TRBJ1-2, with 9 bases identical to TRBD1. From germline, CDR1 is PRHDT and CDR2 FYEKMQ (reference sequence). The J segment lost 5 bases and the V segment lost 2 bases, leaving 9 bases of the junction unmatched. This CDR3 comprises 16 residues. The CDR3 region is CASSLKRVGQGYGYTF. The DNA for the CDR3 is TGTGCCAGCAGCTTAAAACGGGTTGGACAGGGGTATGGCTACACCTTC.

This clone was detected once. The chain combines TRBV7-3 with TRBJ2-2; 9 nucleotides agree with TRBD2. This CDR3 is built from 16 residues. Germline V gene sequence: CDR1 SGHTA, CDR2 FQGTGA. Trimming at V came to 5 bases and at J to 4 bases, leaving 8 bases not matched to a gene. CDR3 nucleotides: TGTGCCAGCAGCGCTTCGCTAGCGGGGATCACCGGGGAGCTGTTTTTT. Its translation is CASSASLAGITGELFF. Full variable domain (outside the CDR3, taken from reference TRBV7-3 and TRBJ2-2): GAGVSQTPSNKVTEKGKYVELRCDPISGHTALYWYRQSLGQGPEFLIYFQGTGAADDSGLPNDRFFAVRPEGSVSTLKIQRTERGDSAVYLCASSASLAGITGELFFGEGSRLTVL.

V and J are TRBV5-1 and TRBJ2-7, with TRBD2 as a possible D gene (6 bases). V lost 0 bases and J 5 bases, leaving 12 bases between the germline ends. CDR1 is SGHRS, CDR2 YFSETQ, per germline. The CDR3 loop spans 14 amino acids. CDR3 sequence reads: CASSLGAGRDEQYF. The CDR3, as DNA: TGCGCCAGCAGCTTGGGAGCGGGCCGGGACGAGCAGTACTTC.

This chain uses TRBV7-8 with TRBJ2-1; 7 positions agree with TRBD2. The junction had 5 bases not matched to a gene; V was cut back by 3 bases and J by 3 bases. The length of the CDR3 is 15 residues. CDR1 and CDR2 from the germline V gene are SGHVS and FQNEAQ. The CDR3 sequence: CASSFSAGDYNEQFF. In DNA, the CDR3 is TGTGCCAGCAGCTTTTCCGCGGGGGACTACAATGAGCAGTTCTTC.

In this sample, this clone turned up a few times. This chain links TRBV3-1 (or the pseudogene TRBV3-2) with TRBJ2-5, with no clear D. Trimming stripped 4 bases from V and 1 base from J, with 10 bases between. Germline V gene sequence: CDR1 LGHDT, CDR2 YNNKEL (reference sequence). The length of the CDR3 is 14 residues. CDR3 sequence reads: CASSLNSRQETQYF. CDR3 DNA sequence: TGTGCCAGCAGCCTTAACAGCCGCCAAGAGACCCAGTACTTC.

This clone was observed once. The chain is built from TRBV4-3 and TRBJ1-6; D is possibly TRBD1 (6 bases). Trimming removed 4 bases at V and 9 bases at J, with 16 bases between. CDR1 is LGHNA, CDR2 YSLEER, per germline. The CDR3 covers 15 residues. DNA for the CDR3: TGCGCCAGCAGCCGAAACAGGGCGCAGACTTCACCCCTCCACTTT. It translates to CASSRNRAQTSPLHF.